The T cell receptor (beta chain) under discussion was sequenced for a study of blood T cell repertoires in COVID-19. Study-wide background: Material from acute and convalescent COVID-19 was sourced from the United States, Italy and Spain. Sources were T cells, B-cell-depleted T cells, or PBMCs; the material itself was cDNA or gDNA.

The CDR3 is made up of 15 amino acids. Looked up from germline, CDR1 is SGHRS and CDR2 is YFSETQ. V shed 0 bases, J shed 3 bases, and the junction held 2 bases outside the gene matches. Original methodology: Scientists estimated how many nucleated cells there were by amplifying reference gene primers. Measured with immunoSEQ multiplex PCR; TCRdb has only the in-frame clones, and not every one. V and J calls and clone size are given by that table; D and trimming were obtained from the DNA. The table lists some 490,000 clones, roughly 85% of them singletons. J is TRBJ2-3 and V is TRBV5-1, with 9 bases fitting TRBD2. The receptor comes from a human donor in a cohort sampled during active COVID-19. Sequencing was performed on peripheral blood. The CDR3 loop is CASSLVAGGTDTQYF. For the CDR3, the DNA is TGCGCCAGCAGCTTGGTGGCGGGAGGGACAGATACGCAGTATTTT. The full variable domain, its missing parts supplied by reference TRBV5-1 and TRBJ2-3, is KAGVTQTPRYLIKTRGQQVTLSCSPISGHRSVSWYQQTPGQGLQFLFEYFSETQRNKGNFPGRFSGRQFSNSRSEMNVSTLELGDSALYLCASSLVAGGTDTQYFGPGTRLTVL.